A selection of T cell receptor beta chains follows, all from one sample in a study of human T cells and chemical hapten exposure. TCRdb reprocessed the RACE reads with MiXCR, giving one entry per CDR3 protein. The repertoire consists of 85,000 to 100,000 distinct CDR3 sequences, with roughly 9.6% occurring once and the leading ten covering 2.2%. This specimen was whole blood, taken in connection with sensitization to the hapten diphenylcyclopropenone (DPC). All receptors come from a man aged 35 to 55 with alopecia areata. Some clones in this sample may be carry-over from other donors' samples. CDR3s include the opening cysteine and the closing phenylalanine or tryptophan. The D gene is left open where the match is weak. Size values are once, few and many counts, or a class for expanded clones, and some rows have none.

D gene: -; V gene: TRBV7-9; J gene: TRBJ2-1; clone size: -; CDR3 protein: CASSLAGWNEQFF; CDR3 DNA: TGTGCCAGCAGCTTAGCCGGGTGGAATGAGCAGTTCTTC
D gene: TRBD2; V gene: TRBV12-3/TRBV12-4; J gene: TRBJ2-3; clone size: -; CDR3 protein: CASSYSGRLDGTDTQYF; CDR3 DNA: TGTGCCAGCAGTTATAGCGGGAGACTGGACGGGACAGATACGCAGTATTTT
D gene: -; V gene: TRBV6-6; J gene: TRBJ1-6; clone size: many; CDR3 protein: CASWYRDDPPLHF; CDR3 DNA: TGTGCCAGCTGGTACCGGGACGATCCACCCCTCCACTTT
D gene: -; V gene: TRBV9; J gene: TRBJ2-3; clone size: many; CDR3 protein: CASSVATDTQYF; CDR3 DNA: TGTGCCAGCAGCGTAGCCACAGATACGCAGTATTTT
D gene: TRBD1; V gene: TRBV27; J gene: TRBJ1-5; clone size: many; CDR3 protein: CASNRQGGGNQPQHF; CDR3 DNA: TGTGCCAGCAACAGACAGGGGGGCGGCAATCAGCCCCAGCATTTT
D gene: -; V gene: TRBV6-2/TRBV6-3; J gene: TRBJ2-2; clone size: -; CDR3 protein: CASSSTAGELFF; CDR3 DNA: TGTGCCAGCAGTTCCACAGCCGGGGAGCTGTTTTTT
D gene: TRBD1; V gene: TRBV6-2/TRBV6-3; J gene: TRBJ1-2; clone size: -; CDR3 protein: CASSVPGQGKSGYTF; CDR3 DNA: TGTGCCAGCAGTGTACCGGGACAGGGGAAATCTGGCTACACCTTC
D gene: TRBD2; V gene: TRBV30; J gene: TRBJ2-7; clone size: many; CDR3 protein: CAWSAKRALAGGRYEQYF; CDR3 DNA: TGTGCCTGGAGTGCCAAACGGGCACTAGCGGGAGGGCGCTACGAGCAGTACTTC
D gene: -; V gene: TRBV9; J gene: TRBJ2-2; clone size: -; CDR3 protein: CASSVVETGELFF; CDR3 DNA: TGTGCCAGCAGCGTAGTTGAAACCGGGGAGCTGTTTTTT
D gene: TRBD1; V gene: TRBV5-1; J gene: TRBJ2-1; clone size: -; CDR3 protein: CASSADRGTYNEQFF; CDR3 DNA: TGCGCCAGCAGCGCGGACAGGGGCACCTACAATGAGCAGTTCTTC
D gene: TRBD2; V gene: TRBV7-2; J gene: TRBJ2-3; clone size: few; CDR3 protein: CASSLALAGGSDTQYF; CDR3 DNA: TGTGCCAGCAGCTTAGCATTAGCGGGAGGGTCAGATACGCAGTATTTT
D gene: -; V gene: TRBV7-3; J gene: TRBJ2-6; clone size: -; CDR3 protein: CASSSQAAGANVLTF; CDR3 DNA: TGTGCCAGCAGCTCTCAAGCGGCTGGGGCCAACGTCCTGACTTTC
D gene: TRBD1; V gene: TRBV18; J gene: TRBJ1-6; clone size: -; CDR3 protein: CASSPRDRRNSPLHF; CDR3 DNA: TGTGCCAGCTCACCGAGGGACAGAAGAAATTCACCCCTCCACTTT
D gene: -; V gene: TRBV7-8; J gene: TRBJ2-3; clone size: few; CDR3 protein: CASSLGRTDTQYF; CDR3 DNA: TGTGCCAGCAGCTTAGGTCGCACAGATACGCAGTATTTT
D gene: -; V gene: TRBV9; J gene: TRBJ2-3; clone size: -; CDR3 protein: CASSVFSLAGVDTQYF; CDR3 DNA: TGTGCCAGCAGCGTATTTTCACTAGCCGGAGTAGATACGCAGTATTTT
D gene: -; V gene: TRBV10-3; J gene: TRBJ2-1; clone size: -; CDR3 protein: CAISDSTGRSYNEQFF; CDR3 DNA: TGTGCCATCAGTGATTCGACAGGGAGGTCCTACAATGAGCAGTTCTTC
D gene: -; V gene: TRBV12-3/TRBV12-4; J gene: TRBJ1-2; clone size: -; CDR3 protein: CASSLAGGYGYTF; CDR3 DNA: TGTGCCAGCAGTTTAGCTGGCGGCTATGGCTACACCTTC
D gene: -; V gene: TRBV18; J gene: TRBJ2-4; clone size: few; CDR3 protein: CASSPRRTEGDGAKNIQYF; CDR3 DNA: TGTGCCAGCTCACCACGCAGGACAGAGGGGGATGGAGCCAAAAACATTCAGTACTTC
D gene: -; V gene: TRBV25-1; J gene: TRBJ1-2; clone size: -; CDR3 protein: CASSERDSYGYTF; CDR3 DNA: TGTGCCAGCAGTGAACGGGATAGCTATGGCTACACCTTC
D gene: TRBD1; V gene: TRBV7-9; J gene: TRBJ1-4; clone size: -; CDR3 protein: CASSSQRGTGTEKLFF; CDR3 DNA: TGTGCCAGCAGCTCGCAGAGGGGGACAGGGACAGAAAAACTGTTTTTT
D gene: TRBD1; V gene: TRBV7-9; J gene: TRBJ1-2; clone size: few; CDR3 protein: CASSSGTGVLFYGYTF; CDR3 DNA: TGTGCCAGCAGCTCAGGGACAGGGGTGTTGTTTTATGGCTACACCTTC
D gene: -; V gene: TRBV5-6; J gene: TRBJ2-2; clone size: -; CDR3 protein: CASSFSGTAGNTGELFF; CDR3 DNA: TGTGCCAGCAGCTTTTCGGGTACAGCGGGGAACACCGGGGAGCTGTTTTTT
D gene: -; V gene: TRBV29-1; J gene: TRBJ2-1; clone size: many; CDR3 protein: CSVVRSGPGNEQFF; CDR3 DNA: TGCAGCGTTGTACGGAGCGGCCCCGGGAATGAGCAGTTCTTC
D gene: -; V gene: TRBV4-2; J gene: TRBJ2-6; clone size: -; CDR3 protein: CASSLGPTDPSGANVLTF; CDR3 DNA: TGTGCCAGCAGCCTTGGCCCCACAGACCCCTCTGGGGCCAACGTCCTGACTTTC
D gene: -; V gene: TRBV9; J gene: TRBJ1-1; clone size: -; CDR3 protein: CASSGPPSGVVRAFF; CDR3 DNA: TGTGCCAGCAGCGGGCCCCCCTCCGGGGTAGTAAGGGCTTTCTTT
D gene: -; V gene: TRBV7-3; J gene: TRBJ1-1; clone size: many; CDR3 protein: CASSLKGGGDTEAFF; CDR3 DNA: TGTGCCAGCAGCTTAAAGGGGGGAGGTGACACTGAAGCTTTCTTT
D gene: -; V gene: TRBV24-1; J gene: TRBJ2-2; clone size: -; CDR3 protein: CATSDHASGELFF; CDR3 DNA: TGTGCCACCAGTGACCATGCCAGTGGGGAGCTGTTTTTT
D gene: -; V gene: TRBV7-2; J gene: TRBJ2-5; clone size: medium-sized; CDR3 protein: CASSFAGAETQYF; CDR3 DNA: TGTGCCAGCAGCTTTGCAGGAGCGGAGACCCAGTACTTC
D gene: -; V gene: TRBV29-1; J gene: TRBJ2-6; clone size: many; CDR3 protein: CSVAGAAGANVLTF; CDR3 DNA: TGCAGCGTTGCAGGGGCGGCTGGGGCCAACGTCCTGACTTTC
D gene: -; V gene: TRBV20-1; J gene: TRBJ1-1; clone size: few; CDR3 protein: CSARVTLGPTEAFF; CDR3 DNA: TGCAGTGCTAGAGTGACGTTAGGGCCCACTGAAGCTTTCTTT
D gene: -; V gene: TRBV12-3/TRBV12-4; J gene: TRBJ1-2; clone size: few; CDR3 protein: CASSSRLTGTDGYTF; CDR3 DNA: TGTGCCAGCAGTTCCCGACTTACAGGGACGGATGGCTACACCTTC
D gene: -; V gene: TRBV10-3; J gene: TRBJ1-6; clone size: few; CDR3 protein: CATIPGVTYNSPLHF; CDR3 DNA: TGTGCCACCATTCCCGGGGTGACCTATAATTCACCCCTCCACTTT
D gene: TRBD2; V gene: TRBV10-2; J gene: TRBJ2-1; clone size: -; CDR3 protein: CASSEWRGVNCEQFF; CDR3 DNA: TGCGCCAGCAGTGAGTGGCGGGGGGTGAATTGTGAGCAGTTCTTC
D gene: -; V gene: TRBV7-9; J gene: TRBJ1-2; clone size: few; CDR3 protein: CASSLTTANFRSAGTF; CDR3 DNA: TGTGCCAGCAGCTTAACTACGGCAAACTTCAGGTCCGCGGGCACCTTC
D gene: TRBD2; V gene: TRBV20-1; J gene: TRBJ2-3; clone size: many; CDR3 protein: CSARAQAGAKYF; CDR3 DNA: TGCAGTGCTAGAGCTCAAGCGGGGGCCAAGTATTTT
D gene: -; V gene: TRBV5-1; J gene: TRBJ2-5; clone size: few; CDR3 protein: CASSLLRPTETQYF; CDR3 DNA: TGCGCCAGCAGCTTGCTTCGTCCAACAGAGACCCAGTACTTC
D gene: -; V gene: TRBV28; J gene: TRBJ2-3; clone size: -; CDR3 protein: CASDLSGGGRDTQYF; CDR3 DNA: TGTGCCAGCGATCTGTCGGGAGGGGGCAGAGATACGCAGTATTTT
D gene: -; V gene: TRBV19; J gene: TRBJ1-1; clone size: -; CDR3 protein: CASSIVGGNTEAFF; CDR3 DNA: TGTGCCAGTAGTATAGTGGGCGGGAACACTGAAGCTTTCTTT
D gene: -; V gene: TRBV3-1; J gene: TRBJ1-1; clone size: many; CDR3 protein: CASSRSSDTEAFF; CDR3 DNA: TGTGCCAGCAGCCGGAGTTCCGACACTGAAGCTTTCTTT
D gene: -; V gene: TRBV6-5; J gene: TRBJ1-1; clone size: many; CDR3 protein: CASSSALMNTEAFF; CDR3 DNA: TGTGCCAGCAGTTCCGCTCTGATGAACACTGAAGCTTTCTTT